Detailed here is one TCR beta chain. Repertoires were generated with immunoSEQ multiplex PCR, while TCRdb's copy carries only in-frame clones and drops some. The sample has 250,000 to 350,000 clones, approximately 85% seen once. These data belong to a study of blood T cell repertoires in COVID-19. Looked up from germline, CDR1 is MNHEY and CDR2 is SVGEGT. This CDR3 spans 12 amino acids. V was pared by 6 bases and J by 6 bases, with 11 bases between. The receptor comes from a woman aged 30 to 39 who had recovered from COVID-19. The chain is built from TRBV6-2 or TRBV6-3 and TRBJ1-1; no clear D gene. The specimen was PBMCs or T cells enriched from blood (not recorded which). The CDR3 DNA reads TGTGCCAGCAGCCAAACCCCAGCTGAAGCTTTCTTT. Its protein is CASSQTPAEAFF.